The 29 T cell receptor beta chains presented below share a single source sample, sequenced in a study of cytomegalovirus exposure and HLA in healthy donors. Sequencing was performed with immunoSEQ multiplex PCR; in TCRdb, only in-frame clones are kept and a portion is missing. The sample carries 150,000 or so clones, 75% to 90% recorded once. Sequenced sample: PBMCs. All receptors derive from a woman between 18 and 30 years old in good health and CMV-seropositive.

Regarding this clone: At the DNA level, this CDR3 is encoded by other sequences in the same sample as well. The chain employs TRBV28 and TRBJ2-7; D possibly corresponds to TRBD1 (5 bases). V shed 2 bases and J shed 1 base, with 6 bases lying between them. The CDR3 is made up of 13 amino acids. Germline V lookup: CDR1 MDHEN, CDR2 SYDVKM. CDR3 sequence: CASSLRGSYEQYF. In DNA form, the CDR3 reads TGTGCCAGCAGTTTAAGGGGATCCTACGAGCAGTACTTC.

The genes are TRBV10-3 and TRBJ2-1, with 9 positions matching TRBD2. The CDR3 is 11 amino acids. V shed 8 bases, J shed 14 bases, and the junction held 7 bases outside the gene matches. Germline CDR1 ENHRY, CDR2 SYGVKD. The CDR3 protein is CAIGAGGEEFF. In DNA, the CDR3 is TGTGCCATCGGAGCGGGGGGTGAAGAGTTCTTC.

This sequence joins TRBV5-4 and TRBJ2-7; TRBD1 is a possible D gene (6 bases). This CDR3 contains 15 residues. Deletions cut 3 bases from V and 4 bases from J, with 17 bases between. CDR1 and CDR2 (germline): SGHNT, YYREEE (reference sequence). CDR3 loop: CASSSQGKRGYEQYF. Written as DNA, the CDR3 is TGTGCCAGCAGCTCACAGGGTAAGAGGGGGTACGAGCAGTACTTC. Full variable domain (outside the CDR3, taken from reference TRBV5-4 and TRBJ2-7): ETGVTQSPTHLIKTRGQQVTLRCSSQSGHNTVSWYQQALGQGPQFIFQYYREEENGRGNFPPRFSGLQFPNYSSELNVNALELDDSALYLCASSSQGKRGYEQYFGPGTRLTVT.

The rearrangement uses TRBV27 and TRBJ1-1; a possible D gene is TRBD1 (6 bases). Trimming took off 7 bases at V and 1 base at J, with 13 bases between the two ends. Germline-derived CDR1 and CDR2 are MNHEY and SMNVEV (reference sequence). The CDR3 is made up of 14 amino acids. The CDR3 sequence: CASIEGDGNTEAFF. CDR3 DNA: TGTGCCAGCATTGAGGGGGACGGGAACACTGAAGCTTTCTTT.

CDR3 nucleotide sequence: TGCGCCAGCAGAGGGGGCGCGGACACTGAAGCTTTCTTT. Translated: CASRGGADTEAFF. The V call is TRBV5-1, the J call TRBJ1-1, with 7 positions matching TRBD1. The CDR3 has 13 residues. After removal of 5 bases from V and 3 bases from J, the junction contained 4 bases not matched to a gene. Looked up from germline, CDR1 is SGHRS and CDR2 is YFSETQ.

The chain recombines TRBV29-1 with TRBJ1-3; 8 bases align to TRBD1. This CDR3 is 18 amino acids long. Germline V CDR1 and CDR2: SQVTM, ANQGSEA. V was pared by 0 bases and J by 0 bases, with 10 bases of the junction left unmatched. CDR3 bases: TGCAGCGTTGAAGACCACCGAGACAGGGGAAGCTCTGGAAACACCATATATTTT. This translates into CSVEDHRDRGSSGNTIYF.

The rearrangement uses TRBV9 and TRBJ2-3; 7 bases are a match to TRBD2. Germline CDR1 reads SGDLS; CDR2 reads YYNGEE. J lost 2 bases, V lost 3 bases, and 9 bases had no gene match. This CDR3 contains 16 residues. CDR3 sequence reads: CASSGGLDDYTDTQYF. The CDR3 DNA reads TGTGCCAGCAGCGGCGGACTAGACGATTACACAGATACGCAGTATTTT. The full variable domain, rest sourced from reference TRBV9 and TRBJ2-3, is DSGVTQTPKHLITATGQRVTLRCSPRSGDLSVYWYQQSLDQGLQFLIQYYNGEERAKGNILERFSAQQFPDLHSELNLSSLELGDSALYFCASSGGLDDYTDTQYFGPGTRLTVL.

This chain links TRBV27 with TRBJ1-6; 7 bases match TRBD1. CDR1 and CDR2 (germline): MNHEY, SMNVEV (reference sequence). This CDR3 has 14 amino acids. The junction had 7 bases not matched to a gene; V was cut back by 5 bases and J by 9 bases. The CDR3 DNA is TGTGCCAGCAGTACAGGGGTTCAATTTTCACCCCTCCACTTT. Its translation: CASSTGVQFSPLHF.

V gene TRBV19 combines with J gene TRBJ1-1; TRBD1 matches at 9 bases. From germline, CDR1 is LNHDA and CDR2 SQIVND (reference sequence). The V segment lost 2 bases and the J segment 5 bases; nucleotides outside the gene matches: 9. The CDR3 is 16 amino acids. CDR3 loop: CASSIRRGQGRTEAFF. CDR3 bases: TGTGCCAGTAGTATAAGAAGAGGACAGGGGCGGACTGAAGCTTTCTTT.

V and J are TRBV25-1 and TRBJ1-2; the D is unclear. Trimming left V 8 bases short and J 1 base short, with 11 bases between. The V gene's germline CDR1 is MGHDK and CDR2 SYGVNS. This CDR3 contains 13 residues. The CDR3 here is CASSYSINYGYTF. In DNA, the CDR3 is TGTGCCAGCTCCTACAGTATTAACTATGGCTACACCTTC.

The CDR3 protein is CASRKASGGADTQYF. The CDR3 nucleotides read TGTGCCAGCAGGAAGGCTAGCGGGGGCGCGGATACGCAGTATTTT. J is TRBJ2-3 and V is TRBV6-1; 10 positions match TRBD2. CDR3 length: 15 amino acids. V lost 6 bases to trimming and J lost 6 bases; unmatched junction nucleotides: 9. CDR1 MNHNS and CDR2 SASEGT come from the germline V gene.

CDR3 nucleotides: TGTGCCAGCAGTCTACAGGGGGGCTACACCTTC. Protein sequence: CASSLQGGYTF. The V gene is TRBV28, the J gene TRBJ1-2, with 7 bases lining up with TRBD1. CDR3 length equals 11 residues. The V and J ends lost 5 bases and 8 bases, in that order; junction bases with no gene match: 2. Germline CDR1 and CDR2: MDHEN and SYDVKM.

CDR3 loop: CASSRQGGQPQHF. CDR3 coding DNA: TGTGCCAGCAGCCGACAGGGCGGTCAGCCCCAGCATTTT. V gene TRBV16 combines with J gene TRBJ1-5; TRBD1 agrees at 7 bases. Germline CDR1 is KGHSY and CDR2 is FQNENV. V lost 4 bases and J lost 6; bases outside the gene matches: 3. The CDR3 extends over 13 amino acids.

The chain employs TRBV30 and TRBJ1-2, with TRBD1 matching 8 bases. The CDR3 is made up of 13 amino acids. V gave up 1 base and J gave up 4 bases; unmatched junction bases: 2. Looked up from germline, CDR1 is GTSNPN and CDR2 is SVGIG (reference sequence). This CDR3 reads CAWSDQGAYGYTF. The CDR3 DNA reads TGTGCCTGGAGTGATCAGGGGGCCTATGGCTACACCTTC.

The chain carries TRBV7-2 and TRBJ2-1; 10 bases match TRBD1. The CDR3 totals 15 residues. Germline V gene data show CDR1 as SGHTA and CDR2 as FQGNSA. V lost 1 base to trimming and J lost 8 bases; unmatched junction nucleotides: 5. CDR3 sequence: CASSLEGQGGYEQFF. As DNA, the CDR3 is TGTGCCAGCAGCTTAGAAGGACAGGGGGGGTATGAGCAGTTCTTC.

V gene TRBV28 combines with J gene TRBJ2-7, with 10 bases lining up with TRBD2. Germline CDR1 reads MDHEN; CDR2 reads SYDVKM. The V gene end was trimmed by 5 bases and the J gene end by 2 bases; junction bases not matched to a gene: 3. The CDR3 length is 14 residues. In DNA form, the CDR3 reads TGTGCCAGCAGTCCGAGCGGGGGGGCCTACGAGCAGTACTTC. This encodes CASSPSGGAYEQYF. Full variable domain (missing parts from reference TRBV28 and TRBJ2-7): DVKVTQSSRYLVKRTGEKVFLECVQDMDHENMFWYRQDPGLGLRLIYFSYDVKMKEKGDIPEGYSVSREKKERFSLILESASTNQTSMYLCASSPSGGAYEQYFGPGTRLTVT.

This rearrangement joins TRBV28 to TRBJ2-1; D uncertain. The CDR3 sequence is 13 residues long. Germline V CDR1 and CDR2: MDHEN, SYDVKM. Trimming cost V 8 bases and J 6 bases, with 14 bases left between them. CDR3 nucleotide sequence: TGTGCCAGCCTGAGCCTTTTTCGCAATGAGCAGTTCTTC. Its translation: CASLSLFRNEQFF.

This clone was counted once. The chain uses TRBV6-1 and TRBJ1-6; D uncertain. The V end was cut by 7 bases, the J end by 6 bases, with 10 bases between. The CDR3 is 13 amino acids. Germline V gene data show CDR1 as MNHNS and CDR2 as SASEGT. The CDR3 reads CASIARINSPLHF. CDR3 DNA sequence: TGTGCCAGCATCGCGCGGATTAATTCACCCCTCCACTTT.

This chain uses TRBV7-8 with TRBJ1-5; a weak D match, TRBD1 (5 bases). The CDR3 loop spans 13 amino acids. CDR1 is SGHVS, CDR2 FQNEAQ, per germline. Trimming stripped 5 bases from V and 7 bases from J, with 12 bases between. The CDR3 loop is CASSPPGFQPQHF. CDR3 bases: TGTGCCAGCAGCCCCCCAGGGTTCCAGCCCCAGCATTTT.

This chain joins TRBV6-6 and TRBJ1-2, with 9 bases matching TRBD1. The J segment lost 8 bases and the V segment lost 5 bases, leaving 9 bases of the junction unmatched. Germline loops: CDR1 MNHNY, CDR2 SVGAGI (reference sequence). This CDR3 contains 14 residues. The CDR3 nucleotides read TGTGCCAGCAGTCCTCCGGGACAGGGTGGCGGCTACACCTTC. Encoded protein: CASSPPGQGGGYTF.

The rearrangement links TRBV7-9 to TRBJ1-2; the match to TRBD1 covers 7 bases. V dropped 5 bases and J dropped 4; count of bases not matched to a gene: 10. Germline-derived CDR1 and CDR2 are SEHNR and FQNEAQ (reference sequence). This CDR3 contains 15 residues. This CDR3 reads CASSPQGQAVYGYTF. As DNA, the CDR3 is TGTGCCAGCAGCCCCCAAGGACAGGCGGTCTATGGCTACACCTTC.

This clone was found once. The chain combines TRBV5-4 with TRBJ2-2, with D tentatively TRBD1 (6 bases). CDR1 SGHNT and CDR2 YYREEE come from the germline V gene (reference sequence). The CDR3 totals 14 residues. The ends were cut back, 3 bases at V and 5 bases at J, with 11 bases in the middle. This CDR3 reads CASSYSQGTGELFF. In DNA form, the CDR3 reads TGTGCCAGCAGCTACTCACAGGGTACCGGGGAGCTGTTTTTT.

The CDR3 DNA sequence: TGTGCCAGCAGCGAGCCGGGGGGCATCTCTGGAAACACCATATATTTT. Translated, it gives CASSEPGGISGNTIYF. The V call is TRBV9, the J call TRBJ1-3, with D possibly TRBD1 on 6 matching bases. Germline CDR1 reads SGDLS; CDR2 reads YYNGEE. This CDR3 contains 16 residues. Trimming took off 3 bases at V and 0 bases at J, with 13 bases between the two ends. Full variable domain (missing parts from reference TRBV9 and TRBJ1-3): DSGVTQTPKHLITATGQRVTLRCSPRSGDLSVYWYQQSLDQGLQFLIQYYNGEERAKGNILERFSAQQFPDLHSELNLSSLELGDSALYFCASSEPGGISGNTIYFGEGSWLTVV.

This clone appeared a few times. The chain links TRBV7-9 to TRBJ2-3; 9 nucleotides align to TRBD2. Germline-derived CDR1 and CDR2 are SEHNR and FQNEAQ (reference sequence). The CDR3 is 16 amino acids. The V and J ends lost 2 bases and 6 bases, in that order; junction bases with no gene match: 9. The CDR3 sequence is CASSLFGLATADTQYF. The CDR3 bases are TGTGCCAGCAGCTTATTCGGACTAGCGACTGCGGATACGCAGTATTTT.

Concerning this clone itself: Other DNA sequences in the sample encode the same CDR3. V usage is TRBV7-2 and J usage is TRBJ2-7; weak D call: TRBD2 (6 bases). With 2 bases removed from V and 4 bases from J, the gap between germline ends came to 15 bases. Per germline, CDR1 SGHTA and CDR2 FQGNSA. The CDR3 runs to 15 residues. The CDR3 DNA sequence: TGTGCCAGCAGCTTATCCGGGGGACCCTCGTACGAGCAGTACTTC. This translates into CASSLSGGPSYEQYF. Together with reference TRBV7-2 and TRBJ2-7, the CDR3 gives the full variable domain: GAGVSQSPSNKVTEKGKDVELRCDPISGHTALYWYRQSLGQGLEFLIYFQGNSAPDKSGLPSDRFSAERTGGSVSTLTIQRTQQEDSAVYLCASSLSGGPSYEQYFGPGTRLTVT.

This clone appeared a single time. The chain recombines TRBV21-1 with TRBJ1-1. TRBV21-1 is designated a pseudogene. The CDR3 spans 14 residues. CDR3: CASSKVRVGTEAFF. Here the CDR3 DNA reads TGTGCCAGCAGCAAAGTTCGGGTTGGGACTGAAGCTTTCTTT.

The chain carries TRBV28 and TRBJ2-7; D remains unclear. The CDR3 length is 13 residues. Trimming removed 4 bases from V and 7 bases from J, with 14 bases in between. Germline CDR1 is MDHEN and CDR2 is SYDVKM. CDR3 nucleotides: TGTGCCAGCAGTTCACTAAGACCAGTTGAGCAGTACTTC. It specifies CASSSLRPVEQYF.

The V call is TRBV7-9, the J call TRBJ2-3; D is unresolved. The CDR3 is 12 amino acids. V lost 5 bases to trimming and J lost 4 bases, with 7 bases between them. CDR1 SEHNR and CDR2 FQNEAQ come from the germline V gene (reference sequence). The CDR3: CASSQAADTQYF. In DNA form, the CDR3 reads TGTGCCAGCAGCCAAGCCGCAGATACGCAGTATTTT.

This rearrangement joins TRBV18 to TRBJ1-1; D is uncertain. Germline V gene sequence: CDR1 KGHSH, CDR2 LQKENI. Trimming took off 6 bases at V and 5 bases at J, with 16 bases between the two ends. CDR3 length: 14 residues. In DNA form, the CDR3 reads TGTGCCAGCTCCGCTTCGGGAGGGCTTACTGAAGCTTTCTTT. Amino acids: CASSASGGLTEAFF. Together with reference TRBV18 and TRBJ1-1, the CDR3 gives the full variable domain: NAGVMQNPRHLVRRRGQEARLRCSPMKGHSHVYWYRQLPEEGLKFMVYLQKENIIDESGMPKERFSAEFPKEGPSILRIQQVVRGDSAAYFCASSASGGLTEAFFGQGTRLTVV.